The 31 T cell receptor beta chains below were found in one sample sequenced in a study of blood T cells in healthy people across ages. The use of a sample-barcoded 5' primer and a J-beta primer mix characterized a second PCR of roughly 7 to 11 cycles. MiXCR was run by TCRdb on the 5' RACE reads, yielding one entry per CDR3 protein. The sample lists hundreds of thousands of distinct CDR3 sequences; approximately 53% were seen once. The source material was blood. The receptors shown here come from an elderly man in good health.

This clonotype came up a few times. The chain is built from TRBV11-2 and TRBJ2-1, with D unclear. The germline V gene encodes CDR1 SGHAT and CDR2 FQNNGV. Between the trimmed V and J ends, which lost 5 bases and 8 bases, there was a span of 16 bases. The CDR3 loop spans 14 amino acids. For the CDR3, the DNA is TGTGCCAGCAGCCACGCCCAACTGGGATATGAGCAGTTCTTC. Protein sequence: CASSHAQLGYEQFF.

The chain is built from TRBV29-1 and TRBJ1-1; 9 bases match TRBD1. V gave up 6 bases and J gave up 5 bases; unmatched junction bases: 4. Germline CDR1 and CDR2: SQVTM and ANQGSEA. There are 12 residues in the CDR3. CDR3 nucleotide sequence: TGCAGCGTCGGACAGGGGCGGACTGAAGCTTTCTTT. Its translation is CSVGQGRTEAFF.

V is TRBV3-1 and J is TRBJ1-1; 7 nucleotides match TRBD1. Germline loops: CDR1 LGHDT, CDR2 YNNKEL (reference sequence). J gave up 6 bases and V 4 bases, and 8 bases lay outside the gene matches. The CDR3 loop spans 14 amino acids. The CDR3 nucleotides read TGTGCCAGCAGCCGCAGGGGGGTAAGGGCTGAAGCTTTCTTT. This codes for CASSRRGVRAEAFF.

The rearrangement uses TRBV20-1 and TRBJ2-2; unclear D gene. V was clipped by 3 bases and J by 0 bases, with 8 bases between them. The CDR3 totals 14 residues. CDR1 and CDR2 from the germline V gene are DFQATT and SNEGSKA (reference sequence). The CDR3 loop is CSASAESNTGELFF. In DNA form, the CDR3 reads TGCAGTGCTAGTGCGGAGTCGAACACCGGGGAGCTGTTTTTT.

This chain links TRBV7-9 with TRBJ2-5; D unclear. The length of the CDR3 is 15 residues. Trimming removed 0 bases at V and 2 bases at J, with 10 bases between. CDR1 and CDR2 (germline): SEHNR, FQNEAQ (reference sequence). CDR3 sequence: CASSLAPMRQETQYF. CDR3 bases: TGTGCCAGCAGCTTAGCGCCTATGAGACAAGAGACCCAGTACTTC.

The rearrangement uses TRBV3-1 and TRBJ1-4; TRBD1 agrees at 10 bases. Germline loops: CDR1 LGHDT, CDR2 YNNKEL (reference sequence). Germline trimming cut 10 bases from V and 8 bases from J; bases unmatched to any gene: 13. The CDR3 is 15 amino acids. In DNA, the CDR3 is TGTGCCACTGGGACAGGGGCCATGGTAGACGAAAAACTGTTTTTT. Translation: CATGTGAMVDEKLFF.

CDR3 region: CASRATGGGGQPQHF. The DNA for the CDR3 is TGTGCCAGCAGGGCCACAGGGGGCGGGGGTCAGCCCCAGCATTTT. The chain has TRBV27 and TRBJ1-5; 9 bases are a match to TRBD1. V trimming: 6 bases; J trimming: 6 bases; junction bases outside the gene matches: 9. CDR3 length: 15 amino acids. From germline, CDR1 is MNHEY and CDR2 SMNVEV (reference sequence).

The rearrangement links TRBV7-2 to TRBJ1-2, with D possibly matching TRBD1 (6 bases). V was trimmed by 7 bases and J by 0 bases, leaving 24 bases between them. Per germline, CDR1 SGHTA and CDR2 FQGNSA. CDR3 size: 18 residues. For the CDR3, the DNA is TGTGCCAGCACCGAGCCAAGGGGACACCGGACCTCTAACTATGGCTACACCTTC. It yields the protein CASTEPRGHRTSNYGYTF.

This chain uses TRBV29-1 with TRBJ1-2; the D is unclear. The V end was cut by 7 bases, the J end by 3 bases, with 9 bases between. Germline V gene lookup returns CDR1 SQVTM and CDR2 ANQGSEA. The CDR3 is 11 residues long. The DNA of the CDR3 is TGCAGCGCCCAGGAGGACTATGGCTACACCTTC. Translating gives CSAQEDYGYTF.

The genes are TRBV14 and TRBJ1-1, with D perhaps matching TRBD1 (5 bases). The CDR3 has 16 residues. V was shortened by 1 base and J by 0 bases, with 12 bases between the two germline ends. Germline V CDR1 and CDR2: SGHDN, FVKESK. The CDR3 DNA follows: TGTGCCAGCAGCCAAGGTCCGGGACGGATGAACACTGAAGCTTTCTTT. Amino acids: CASSQGPGRMNTEAFF.

V usage is TRBV5-1 and J usage is TRBJ2-5; D is unresolved. The J call may be incorrect, as the DNA end agrees better with TRBJ2-7. There are 14 residues in the CDR3. Germline V lookup: CDR1 SGHRS, CDR2 YFSETQ. This CDR3 is CASSLDPLAYEQYF. In DNA form, the CDR3 reads TGCGCCAGCAGCTTGGATCCCCTAGCCTACGAGCAGTACTTC.

The chain has TRBV12-3 or TRBV12-4 and TRBJ2-1; D is unclear. The CDR3 is 12 residues long. V was pared by 3 bases and J by 14 bases, with 14 bases between. The CDR3: CASSLISGLEFF. DNA of the CDR3: TGTGCCAGCAGTTTGATTTCAGGATTGGAGTTCTTC.

This clonotype appeared a few times. The genes are TRBV21-1 and TRBJ1-4; the table's D call, TRBD1, was not checked against the DNA. TRBV21-1 is recorded as a pseudogene. The CDR3 is made up of 15 amino acids. Written as DNA, the CDR3 is TGTGCCAGCAGCAAAGTTTTTTCGGACAGAGAAAAACTGTTTTTT. This sequence encodes CASSKVFSDREKLFF.

In its sample, this clonotype was seen a few times. The rearrangement joins TRBV5-1 to TRBJ2-7; D gene unclear. The CDR3 extends over 13 amino acids. In germline, CDR1 is SGHRS, CDR2 YFSETQ. V was shortened by 3 bases and J by 6 bases, with 13 bases between the two germline ends. CDR3 sequence (DNA): TGCGCCAGCAGCTCTACCAACACGGGCGAGCAGTACTTC. Protein: CASSSTNTGEQYF.

This clonotype occurred a few times. The rearrangement uses TRBV30 and TRBJ1-2; TRBD1 matches 7 bases. Germline CDR1 and CDR2: GTSNPN and SVGIG (reference sequence). CDR3 length: 15 residues. J gave up 4 bases and V 2 bases, and 10 bases lay outside the gene matches. CDR3 bases: TGTGCCTGGAGTTTAAACAGGGGCCGGAGCTATGGCTACACCTTC. Translation: CAWSLNRGRSYGYTF.

The chain uses TRBV9 and TRBJ2-2; 7 bases match TRBD1. The length of the CDR3 is 12 residues. Trimming cost V 3 bases and J 8 bases; bases outside gene matches: 1. Germline values: CDR1 SGDLS, CDR2 YYNGEE. In nucleotides, the CDR3 is TGTGCCAGCAGCGCGGACAGGGGGGAGCTGTTTTTT. Its translation is CASSADRGELFF.

The table lists this clonotype with a few counts. The chain employs TRBV20-1 and TRBJ2-3, with unresolved D. V shed 1 base and J shed 2 bases, with 4 bases lying between them. This CDR3 comprises 12 residues. CDR1 is DFQATT, CDR2 SNEGSKA, per germline (reference sequence). As DNA, the CDR3 is TGCAGTGCTAGAGTCACCACAGATACGCAGTATTTT. Translation: CSARVTTDTQYF.

The chain recombines TRBV6-2 or TRBV6-3 with TRBJ2-7; D remains unclear. V gave up 2 bases and J gave up 0 bases, with 8 bases separating them. Germline V gene sequence: CDR1 MNHEY, CDR2 SVGEGT. CDR3 size: 14 residues. In nucleotides, the CDR3 is TGTGCCAGCAGTTACGGTCCCCCCTCCTACGAGCAGTACTTC. This gives the protein CASSYGPPSYEQYF.

The chain couples TRBV12-3 or TRBV12-4 to TRBJ2-5; 7 bases agree with TRBD2. The CDR3 has 14 residues. The trim removed 2 bases at V and 7 bases at J, leaving 7 bases unmatched. The CDR3 DNA follows: TGTGCCAGCAGTTTATCGGGGGGAACTGGGACCCAGTACTTC. Its translation is CASSLSGGTGTQYF.

This chain uses TRBV27 with TRBJ2-5; TRBD1 matches 8 bases. V dropped 6 bases and J dropped 4; count of bases not matched to a gene: 4. CDR1 MNHEY and CDR2 SMNVEV come from the germline V gene (reference sequence). This CDR3 has 13 amino acids. CDR3 residues: CASRATGAETQYF. CDR3 DNA sequence: TGTGCCAGCAGGGCGACAGGGGCAGAGACCCAGTACTTC.

This clonotype was recorded a few times. The CDR3 coding sequence is TGTGCCAGCAGCGTAGGAGTTGGAGGATTCTATGGCTACACCTTC. Its protein product is CASSVGVGGFYGYTF. The rearrangement uses TRBV9 and TRBJ1-2; the D is unclear. Trimming removed 0 bases from V and 4 bases from J, with 13 bases in between. CDR1 and CDR2 from the germline V gene are SGDLS and YYNGEE. The length of the CDR3 is 15 residues.

This clonotype was seen only a few times. This sequence joins TRBV21-1 and TRBJ1-4; the table's TRBD1 call for D was not verified on the DNA. TRBV21-1 is a pseudogene. This CDR3 has 15 residues. The CDR3 nucleotides are TGTGCCAGCAACCTACAGGGGCGAGCTAATGAAAAACTGTTTTTT. Residues: CASNLQGRANEKLFF.

This rearrangement joins TRBV18 to TRBJ2-1; D unresolved. V was shortened by 2 bases and J by 4 bases, with 9 bases between the two germline ends. Germline V gene data show CDR1 as KGHSH and CDR2 as LQKENI. The CDR3 is 14 residues long. As DNA, the CDR3 is TGTGCCAGCTCACCATTTGCACAGTACAATGAGCAGTTCTTC. Translated, it gives CASSPFAQYNEQFF.

V and J are TRBV20-1 and TRBJ2-7; 10 bases match TRBD1. The CDR3 contains 13 residues. Germline V CDR1 and CDR2: DFQATT, SNEGSKA (reference sequence). Germline trimming cut 6 bases from V and 5 bases from J; bases unmatched to any gene: 7. CDR3: CSARRDRGHEQYF. The CDR3 DNA follows: TGCAGTGCCCGCCGGGACAGGGGACACGAGCAGTACTTC.

The rearrangement links TRBV2 to TRBJ2-5; D gene unclear. The CDR3 loop spans 12 amino acids. Per germline, CDR1 SNHLY and CDR2 FYNNEI. V was cut by 0 bases and J by 6 bases, with 5 bases left in between. CDR3 DNA: TGTGCCAGCAGTGAAGCGTACCAGACCCAGTACTTC. Translating it yields CASSEAYQTQYF.

V usage is TRBV7-9 and J usage is TRBJ2-7; 8 bases match TRBD2. The ends lost 3 bases at V and 0 bases at J; junction bases unmatched: 4. The germline gives CDR1 SEHNR, CDR2 FQNEAQ (reference sequence). The CDR3 is made up of 15 amino acids. The DNA of the CDR3 is TGTGCCAGCAGCTTCCGGGGGGGGCGCTCCTACGAGCAGTACTTC. Protein: CASSFRGGRSYEQYF. Combining the CDR3 with reference TRBV7-9 and TRBJ2-7 gives the whole variable domain DTGVSQNPRHKITKRGQNVTFRCDPISEHNRLYWYRQTLGQGPEFLTYFQNEAQLEKSRLLSDRFSAERPKGSFSTLEIQRTEQGDSAMYLCASSFRGGRSYEQYFGPGTRLTVT.

Ten or more counts support this clonotype. The rearrangement joins TRBV20-1 to TRBJ2-3, with 9 bases identical to TRBD1. Trimming took 3 bases from V and 0 from J; bases not matched to a gene: 1. CDR1 is DFQATT, CDR2 SNEGSKA, per germline (reference sequence). CDR3 length: 14 residues. CDR3 DNA: TGCAGTGCTAGGGGACAGGGAAGCACAGATACGCAGTATTTT. Translated: CSARGQGSTDTQYF.

The genes are TRBV12-3 or TRBV12-4 and TRBJ2-1; TRBD2 matches at 9 bases. Trimming removed 11 bases from V and 10 bases from J; junction bases left unmatched: 9. This CDR3 is 12 amino acids long. CDR3 nucleotides: TGTGCCGGACAGCTAGCGGGAAGGGAGCAGTTCTTC. It encodes CAGQLAGREQFF.

This clonotype was detected a few times. This rearrangement joins TRBV6-1 to TRBJ2-7; perhaps TRBD2 as D (5 bases). This CDR3 has 15 residues. The V end was cut by 1 base, the J end by 2 bases, with 12 bases between. Per the germline V gene, CDR1 is MNHNS and CDR2 is SASEGT. CDR3 sequence reads: CASSEGGAAPYEQYF. As DNA, the CDR3 is TGTGCCAGCAGTGAAGGGGGAGCGGCTCCCTACGAGCAGTACTTC.

The chain combines TRBV28 with TRBJ1-2; a weak D match, TRBD1 (5 bases). The CDR3 has 15 amino acids. Germline V lookup: CDR1 MDHEN, CDR2 SYDVKM. Trimming shortened V by 1 base and J by 2 bases, and 11 bases separated the two germline ends. The CDR3 nucleotides read TGTGCCAGCAGTTTATCCGGCAGGGCAAACTATGGCTACACCTTC. Translated, it gives CASSLSGRANYGYTF.

There are a few counts of this clonotype. The chain recombines TRBV5-6 with TRBJ1-5; 7 nucleotides agree with TRBD1. This CDR3 comprises 14 residues. The germline gives CDR1 SGHDT, CDR2 YYEEEE. V shed 6 bases, J shed 7 bases, and the junction held 10 bases outside the gene matches. In nucleotides, the CDR3 is TGTGCCAGCACCCGAGGGCAGGGGGGACAGCCCCAGCATTTT. Residues: CASTRGQGGQPQHF.